This TCR beta chain was sequenced for a study of regulatory T cells in long-lasting Graves disease. A word on this clonotype: Its antigen is undetermined.

CDR1 MNHNS and CDR2 SASEGT come from the germline V gene. Trimming removed 3 bases at V and 1 base at J, with 12 bases between. The CDR3 is made up of 15 amino acids. The time point denotes: newly diagnosed GD, antithyroid drugs for less than 3 months. PBMCs were the source of the RNA used for TCR sequencing. Enrollment of patients was through an endocrinology department in Xi'an, China. Construction of the TCR beta libraries employed iRepertoire HTBI primers in conjunction with Arm-PCR of CDR3 regions. Via MiXCR, TCRdb re-called the multiplex PCR reads, giving one row per CDR3 protein. The table includes 440,000 or so distinct CDR3 sequences, over 15% detected once. General study results and limits: The analysis examined peripheral blood only and excluded thyroid tissue. Favored gene segments in persistent disease were TRBV28, TRBJ1-2 and TRBJ2-5.

These data were likewise used in another study, on T cells in Graves' hyperthyroidism and ophthalmopathy.

This chain links TRBV6-1 with TRBJ1-2; TRBD1 is a possible D gene (5 bases). This TCR derives from a woman aged 25 to 45 with Graves disease. The specimen comprised peripheral blood mononuclear cells (PBMCs), sampled at new diagnosis, from a patient treated with antithyroid drugs. The CDR3 loop is CASSEIRQGNYGYTF. The CDR3 region has the DNA TGTGCCAGCAGTGAGATTCGGCAGGGTAACTATGGCTACACCTTC.